The 24 T cell receptor beta chains below all came from one sample that was sequenced in a study of beta chain features in type 1 diabetes. The whole isolated RNA underwent reverse transcription, so sequencing captured expressed TCRB transcripts. The data were produced by immunoSEQ multiplex PCR, yet TCRdb's version contains in-frame clones alone and is incomplete. The sample holds 200,000 to 250,000 clones, roughly a tenth seen once. The specimen sequenced was central memory CD4+ T cells from blood. The receptors here all came from a man aged 18 to 29 in good health.

V usage is TRBV27 and J usage is TRBJ2-4; no definite D call. V was cut by 8 bases and J by 0 bases, with 11 bases left in between. The germline V gene encodes CDR1 MNHEY and CDR2 SMNVEV (reference sequence). The CDR3 is 14 residues long. The CDR3 loop is CASRQMVAKNIQYF. CDR3 DNA: TGTGCCAGCCGTCAGATGGTAGCCAAAAACATTCAGTACTTC.

This clone came up a few times. The same CDR3 is also encoded by other DNA sequences in this sample. The chain carries TRBV7-2 and TRBJ2-5; D is unresolved. CDR3 length: 12 residues. Germline V lookup: CDR1 SGHTA, CDR2 FQGNSA. Deletions cut 3 bases from V and 5 bases from J, with 7 bases between. The CDR3 coding sequence is TGTGCCAGCAGCTTGAGCCGCGAGACCCAGTACTTC. It encodes CASSLSRETQYF. The full variable domain, rest sourced from reference TRBV7-2 and TRBJ2-5, is GAGVSQSPSNKVTEKGKDVELRCDPISGHTALYWYRQSLGQGLEFLIYFQGNSAPDKSGLPSDRFSAERTGGSVSTLTIQRTQQEDSAVYLCASSLSRETQYFGPGTRLLVL.

This clone was seen at least ten times. The same CDR3 is also encoded by other DNA sequences in this sample. The CDR3 DNA reads TGCAGCGTCGCGGACAGGGCTAACTATGGCTACACCTTC. As protein: CSVADRANYGYTF. The J gene is TRBJ1-2, the V gene TRBV29-1; TRBD1 aligns across 8 bases. Germline V gene data show CDR1 as SQVTM and CDR2 as ANQGSEA. Trimming cost V 6 bases and J 0 bases; bases outside gene matches: 3. The CDR3 runs to 13 residues.

The gene calls are TRBV19 and TRBJ2-2, with 7 positions matching TRBD2. Germline assignment: CDR1 LNHDA and CDR2 SQIVND (reference sequence). The V segment lost 3 bases and the J segment 3 bases; nucleotides outside the gene matches: 10. This CDR3 has 17 residues. The CDR3 nucleotides are TGTGCCAGTAGTATCGTCGGAGCGGGAAGATACACCGGGGAGCTGTTTTTT. Amino acid sequence: CASSIVGAGRYTGELFF.

The chain joins TRBV6-6 to TRBJ1-1; 9 bases fit TRBD1. The germline gives CDR1 MNHNY, CDR2 SVGAGI (reference sequence). The CDR3 consists of 14 residues. After removal of 5 bases from V and 4 bases from J, the junction contained 5 bases not matched to a gene. CDR3 bases: TGTGCCAGCAGTCCTAGGACAGGGGTCACTGAAGCTTTCTTT. It translates to CASSPRTGVTEAFF.

This clone was found a few times. The chain has TRBV7-9 and TRBJ1-2; TRBD1 matches 7 bases. Germline CDR1 and CDR2: SEHNR and FQNEAQ (reference sequence). Germline trimming cut 3 bases from V and 8 bases from J; bases unmatched to any gene: 6. The CDR3 is 13 amino acids. DNA of the CDR3: TGTGCCAGCAGCTTGACAGGGCTTGACGGCTACACCTTC. Its translation: CASSLTGLDGYTF. Combining the CDR3 with reference TRBV7-9 and TRBJ1-2 gives the whole variable domain DTGVSQNPRHKITKRGQNVTFRCDPISEHNRLYWYRQTLGQGPEFLTYFQNEAQLEKSRLLSDRFSAERPKGSFSTLEIQRTEQGDSAMYLCASSLTGLDGYTFGSGTRLTVV.

This clone was seen only a few times. This rearrangement joins TRBV7-3 to TRBJ2-7; 8 positions match TRBD2. Per germline, CDR1 SGHTA and CDR2 FQGTGA. This CDR3 region has 16 residues. V dropped 5 bases and J dropped 6; count of bases not matched to a gene: 15. The CDR3 region has the DNA TGTGCCAGCAGCCCCCTAGGCGGGGGGTTTTATGCCGAGCAGTACTTC. This encodes CASSPLGGGFYAEQYF.

The gene calls are TRBV7-3 and TRBJ2-7; D perhaps matches TRBD2 (6 bases). Germline-derived CDR1 and CDR2 are SGHTA and FQGTGA. This CDR3 spans 11 amino acids. V dropped 4 bases and J dropped 7 bases, with 8 bases sitting between them. The CDR3 region is CASSSGGEQYF. CDR3 coding DNA: TGTGCCAGCAGCTCCGGGGGAGAGCAGTACTTC.

The table lists this clone with a few counts. This chain connects TRBV28 to TRBJ2-7; D possibly uses TRBD1 or TRBD2 (6 bases each). Trimming cost V 3 bases and J 0 bases, with 12 bases left between them. This CDR3 comprises 15 residues. Germline V CDR1 and CDR2: MDHEN, SYDVKM. DNA of the CDR3: TGTGCCAGCAGTTTTGGCGGGACAACCTCCTACGAGCAGTACTTC. It is translated as CASSFGGTTSYEQYF.

This clone came up a few times. The chain joins TRBV5-4 to TRBJ2-6; a weak D match, TRBD1 (5 bases). V lost 4 bases to trimming and J lost 0 bases, with 8 bases between them. Per germline, CDR1 SGHNT and CDR2 YYREEE (reference sequence). CDR3 length: 15 amino acids. The CDR3 reads CASSLQDSGANVLTF. CDR3 in DNA: TGTGCCAGCAGCCTACAGGACTCTGGGGCCAACGTCCTGACTTTC.

This clone has just a few counts. The chain employs TRBV30 and TRBJ2-2; D uncertain. V lost 3 bases and J 0 bases, leaving 8 bases between the germline ends. Germline V lookup: CDR1 GTSNPN, CDR2 SVGIG (reference sequence). This CDR3 comprises 14 residues. CDR3 bases: TGTGCCTGGAGGTCATTCCCGAACACCGGGGAGCTGTTTTTT. Its translation: CAWRSFPNTGELFF.

This chain joins TRBV27 and TRBJ2-1; TRBD2 agrees at 8 bases. Unmatched junction bases numbered 5, after V lost 5 bases and J lost 5 bases. The CDR3 extends over 14 amino acids. CDR1 is MNHEY and CDR2 is SMNVEV in the germline V gene (reference sequence). CDR3 loop: CASSPGTSDNEQFF. The CDR3 DNA reads TGTGCCAGCAGTCCCGGGACTAGTGACAATGAGCAGTTCTTC.

The V call is TRBV28, the J call TRBJ2-7, with D unresolved. In germline, CDR1 is MDHEN, CDR2 SYDVKM. The CDR3 runs to 12 residues. The germline V and J ends were trimmed by 8 bases and 0 bases, with 8 bases remaining between them. In DNA, the CDR3 is TGTGCCAGCCAGGAGAGCTCCTACGAGCAGTACTTC. It encodes CASQESSYEQYF.

This clone was counted many times. V is TRBV5-1 and J is TRBJ1-1; possibly TRBD1 for D (5 bases). CDR3 length equals 15 residues. Germline assignment: CDR1 SGHRS and CDR2 YFSETQ. V lost 0 bases and J 1 base, leaving 10 bases between the germline ends. The CDR3 nucleotides are TGCGCCAGCAGCTTGGTCGGGGGTGCGAACACTGAAGCTTTCTTT. This translates into CASSLVGGANTEAFF.

A few counts support this clone. This chain connects TRBV4-3 to TRBJ1-1, with D possibly being TRBD1 (6 bases). The germline CDR1 and CDR2 sequences are LGHNA and YSLEER. The CDR3 consists of 13 residues. Trimming pared 4 bases from V and 10 bases from J, leaving 16 bases between. The CDR3 protein is CASSLNRQVSAFF. The CDR3 bases are TGCGCCAGCAGCCTAAACCGACAGGTTTCAGCTTTCTTT.

In this sample, this clone turned up a few times. This chain links TRBV7-2 with TRBJ1-2, with D maybe TRBD1 (5 bases). Germline CDR1 reads SGHTA; CDR2 reads FQGNSA. The germline V and J ends were trimmed by 4 bases and 4 bases, with 10 bases remaining between them. The CDR3 runs to 13 residues. The CDR3 coding sequence is TGTGCCAGCAGCTCAAGGGACCTCTATGGCTACACCTTC. This translates into CASSSRDLYGYTF.

The chain recombines TRBV7-3 with TRBJ2-1, with 7 nucleotides matching TRBD2. The germline gives CDR1 SGHTA, CDR2 FQGTGA. This CDR3 has 15 amino acids. With 7 bases clipped from V and 4 bases from J, the junction kept 10 bases outside the gene matches. CDR3 nucleotide sequence: TGTGCCAGCACTATGGGAGGGGTCTCTTACAATGAGCAGTTCTTC. Encoded protein: CASTMGGVSYNEQFF.

This clone was detected only a few times. The V call is TRBV29-1, the J call TRBJ2-5, with D maybe TRBD1 (6 bases). V was cut by 6 bases and J by 5 bases, with 13 bases left in between. In germline, CDR1 is SQVTM, CDR2 ANQGSEA. The CDR3 is 12 amino acids. CDR3 DNA sequence: TGCAGCGTGGACACAGGGACGGAGACCCAGTACTTC. It encodes CSVDTGTETQYF.

This clone showed up just a few times. This chain uses TRBV19 with TRBJ2-7, with D possibly matching TRBD1 (5 bases). Trimming removed 5 bases from V and 2 bases from J, with 16 bases in between. The CDR3 contains 15 residues. Per the germline V gene, CDR1 is LNHDA and CDR2 is SQIVND (reference sequence). CDR3 coding DNA: TGTGCCAGTAGTCCAAAGGACATACGCACCTACGAGCAGTACTTC. As protein: CASSPKDIRTYEQYF. Combining the CDR3 with reference TRBV19 and TRBJ2-7 gives the whole variable domain DGGITQSPKYLFRKEGQNVTLSCEQNLNHDAMYWYRQDPGQGLRLIYYSQIVNDFQKGDIAEGYSVSREKKESFPLTVTSAQKNPTAFYLCASSPKDIRTYEQYFGPGTRLTVT.

The table lists this clone with a count of one. This may be a read error: a much more frequent sequence differs by one nucleotide. J is TRBJ2-5 and V is TRBV29-1; 10 nucleotides line up with TRBD2. The last part of the DNA fits TRBJ2-7 better; the J call may be wrong. The CDR3 consists of 12 residues. Looked up from germline, CDR1 is SQVTM and CDR2 is ANQGSEA. CDR3 nucleotides: TGCAGCGGTCGGAGCGGGAGGGACGAGCAGTACTTC. As protein: CSGRSGRDEQYF.

This clone has more than one count but fewer than ten. V gene TRBV5-1 combines with J gene TRBJ2-2; 7 bases line up with TRBD2. The length of the CDR3 is 16 residues. CDR1 SGHRS and CDR2 YFSETQ come from the germline V gene. Trimming at V came to 4 bases and at J to 5 bases, leaving 11 bases not matched to a gene. The CDR3 bases are TGCGCCAGCAGCGAGAGGACGGGAGGTGAAACCGGGGAGCTGTTTTTT. This encodes CASSERTGGETGELFF.

This clone has just a few counts. A far larger clone is only one base removed, so a read error is likely. Other DNA variants within this sample encode the same CDR3. V usage is TRBV4-3 and J usage is TRBJ1-1, with D perhaps matching TRBD1 (5 bases). The CDR3 covers 13 residues. Germline loops: CDR1 LGHNA, CDR2 YSLEER. The CDR3 is CASSQDRNTEAFF. The CDR3 DNA follows: TGCGCCAGCAGTCAAGACAGGAACACTGAAGCTTTCTTT.

Only a few counts were recorded for this clone. The chain links TRBV4-2 to TRBJ2-3, with D perhaps matching TRBD2 (6 bases). The germline V gene has CDR1 LGHNA and CDR2 YNFKEQ. V lost 3 bases and J lost 0, with 16 bases in between. The CDR3 spans 17 residues. CDR3 sequence: CASSQARTGTSTDTQYF. The DNA of the CDR3 is TGTGCCAGCAGCCAGGCTCGAACCGGGACTAGCACAGATACGCAGTATTTT.

The chain links TRBV25-1 to TRBJ1-1, with 8 bases that match TRBD1. CDR1 and CDR2 (germline): MGHDK, SYGVNS. V shed 3 bases and J 3 bases; nucleotides not matched to a gene: 6. The CDR3 totals 15 residues. CDR3 protein: CASSDTTTGDTEAFF. DNA of the CDR3: TGTGCCAGCAGTGACACTACGACAGGGGACACTGAAGCTTTCTTT.